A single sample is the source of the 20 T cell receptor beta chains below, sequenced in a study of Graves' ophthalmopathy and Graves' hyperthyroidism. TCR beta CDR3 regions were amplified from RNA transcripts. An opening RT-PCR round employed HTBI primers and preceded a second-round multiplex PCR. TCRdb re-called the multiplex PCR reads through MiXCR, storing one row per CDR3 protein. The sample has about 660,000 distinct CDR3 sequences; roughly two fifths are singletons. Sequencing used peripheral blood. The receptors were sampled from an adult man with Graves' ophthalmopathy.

The CDR3 DNA is TGCAGCGTTGAAAGTGGGGGGACCACTGAAGCTTTCTTT. Protein: CSVESGGTTEAFF. V and J are TRBV29-1 and TRBJ1-1, with D tentatively TRBD1 (5 bases). The CDR3 spans 13 residues. Germline CDR1 reads SQVTM; CDR2 reads ANQGSEA. Trimming cost V 2 bases and J 4 bases, with 11 bases left between them.

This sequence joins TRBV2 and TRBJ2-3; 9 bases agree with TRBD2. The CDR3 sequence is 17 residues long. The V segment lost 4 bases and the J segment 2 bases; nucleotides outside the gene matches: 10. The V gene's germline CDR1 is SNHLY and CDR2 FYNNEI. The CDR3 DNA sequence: TGTGCCAGCAGTGGGCTAGCGGGGTCCGATTTCACAGATACGCAGTATTTT. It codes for CASSGLAGSDFTDTQYF.

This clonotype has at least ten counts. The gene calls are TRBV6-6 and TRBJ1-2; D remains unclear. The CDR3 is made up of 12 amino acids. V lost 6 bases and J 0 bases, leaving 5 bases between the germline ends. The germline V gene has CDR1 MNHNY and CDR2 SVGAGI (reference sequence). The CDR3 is CASREANYGYTF. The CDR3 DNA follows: TGTGCCAGCAGGGAAGCTAACTATGGCTACACCTTC.

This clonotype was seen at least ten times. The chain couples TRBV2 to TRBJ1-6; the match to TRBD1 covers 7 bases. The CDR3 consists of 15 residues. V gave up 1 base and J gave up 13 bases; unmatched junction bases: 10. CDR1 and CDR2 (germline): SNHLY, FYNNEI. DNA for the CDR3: TGTGCCAGCAGTGAAGTCATGCGGACAGGTCGTCCCCTCCACTTT. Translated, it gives CASSEVMRTGRPLHF.

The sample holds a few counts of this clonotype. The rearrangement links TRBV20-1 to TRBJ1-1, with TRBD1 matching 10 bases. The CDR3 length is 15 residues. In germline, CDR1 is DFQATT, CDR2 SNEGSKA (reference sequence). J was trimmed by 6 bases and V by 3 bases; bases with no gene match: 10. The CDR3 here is CSASVPGQGRPEAFF. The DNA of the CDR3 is TGCAGTGCTAGTGTTCCGGGACAGGGGAGGCCTGAAGCTTTCTTT.

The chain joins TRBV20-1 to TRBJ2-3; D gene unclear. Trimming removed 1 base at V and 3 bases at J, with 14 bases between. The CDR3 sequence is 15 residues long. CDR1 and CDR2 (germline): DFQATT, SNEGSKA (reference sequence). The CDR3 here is CSARGWEGLTDTQYF. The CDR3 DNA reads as TGCAGTGCTAGAGGCTGGGAAGGGCTAACAGATACGCAGTATTTT.

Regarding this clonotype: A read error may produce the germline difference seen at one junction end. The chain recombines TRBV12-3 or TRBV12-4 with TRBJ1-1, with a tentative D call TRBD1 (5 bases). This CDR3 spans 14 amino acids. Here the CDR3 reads CAISEAGRDTEAFF. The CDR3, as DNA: TGTGCCATCAGTGAGGCAGGGAGGGACACTGAAGCTTTCTTT.

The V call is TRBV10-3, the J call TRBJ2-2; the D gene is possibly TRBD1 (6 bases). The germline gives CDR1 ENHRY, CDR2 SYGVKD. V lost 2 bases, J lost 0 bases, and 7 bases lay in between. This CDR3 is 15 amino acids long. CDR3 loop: CAISEAGANTGELFF. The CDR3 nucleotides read TGTGCCATCAGTGAGGCAGGGGCGAACACCGGGGAGCTGTTTTTT.

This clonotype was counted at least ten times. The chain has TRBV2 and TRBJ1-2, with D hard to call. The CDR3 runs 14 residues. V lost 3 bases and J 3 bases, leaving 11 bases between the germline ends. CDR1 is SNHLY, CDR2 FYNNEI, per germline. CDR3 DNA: TGTGCCAGCAGTGAGGAGGGTGTATACTATGGCTACACCTTC. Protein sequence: CASSEEGVYYGYTF.

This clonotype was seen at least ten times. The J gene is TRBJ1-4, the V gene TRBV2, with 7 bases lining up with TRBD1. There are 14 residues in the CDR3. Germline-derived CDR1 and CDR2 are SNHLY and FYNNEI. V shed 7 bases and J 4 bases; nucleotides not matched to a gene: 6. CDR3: CASMADRNNEKLFF. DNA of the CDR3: TGTGCCAGCATGGCGGACAGGAATAATGAAAAACTGTTTTTT.

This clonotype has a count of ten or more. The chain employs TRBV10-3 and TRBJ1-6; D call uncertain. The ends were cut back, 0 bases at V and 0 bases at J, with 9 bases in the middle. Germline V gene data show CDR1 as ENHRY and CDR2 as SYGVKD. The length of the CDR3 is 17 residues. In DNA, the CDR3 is TGTGCCATCAGTGAGTCCGCGAGCAGCTCCTATAATTCACCCCTCCACTTT. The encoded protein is CAISESASSSYNSPLHF.

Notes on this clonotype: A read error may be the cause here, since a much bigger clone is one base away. CDR3 protein: CASSVRSDGNEQYF. The CDR3 DNA follows: TGTGCCAGCAGCGTTAGGAGTGACGGTAACGAGCAGTACTTC. The gene calls are TRBV7-9 and TRBJ2-7; no firm D call. Looked up from germline, CDR1 is SEHNR and CDR2 is FQNEAQ (reference sequence). There are 14 residues in the CDR3. Trimming took off 5 bases at V and 5 bases at J, with 16 bases between the two ends.

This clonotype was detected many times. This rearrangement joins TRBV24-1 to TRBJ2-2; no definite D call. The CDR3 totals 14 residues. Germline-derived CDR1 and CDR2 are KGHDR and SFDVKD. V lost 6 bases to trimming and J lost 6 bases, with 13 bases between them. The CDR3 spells CATSSRNPPGELFF. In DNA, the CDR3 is TGTGCCACCAGTAGCCGGAACCCGCCCGGGGAGCTGTTTTTT.

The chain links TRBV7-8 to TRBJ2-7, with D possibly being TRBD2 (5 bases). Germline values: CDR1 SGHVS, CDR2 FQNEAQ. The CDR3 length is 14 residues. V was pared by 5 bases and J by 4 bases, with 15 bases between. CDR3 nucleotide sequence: TGTGCCAGCAGCCCACCGGAGACTAAGTACGAGCAGTACTTC. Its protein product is CASSPPETKYEQYF.

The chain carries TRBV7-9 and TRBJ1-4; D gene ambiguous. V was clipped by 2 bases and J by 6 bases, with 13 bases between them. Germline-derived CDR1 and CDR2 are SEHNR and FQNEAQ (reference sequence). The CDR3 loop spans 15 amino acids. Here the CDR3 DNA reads TGTGCCAGCAGCTTACCGGGAGGGTTTGATGAAAAACTGTTTTTT. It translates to CASSLPGGFDEKLFF.

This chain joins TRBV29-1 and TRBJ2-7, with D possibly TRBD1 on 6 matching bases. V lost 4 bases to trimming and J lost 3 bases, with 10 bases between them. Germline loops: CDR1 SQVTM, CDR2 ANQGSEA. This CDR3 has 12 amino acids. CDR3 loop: CSVGGTIYEQYF. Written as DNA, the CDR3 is TGCAGCGTTGGTGGGACAATCTACGAGCAGTACTTC.

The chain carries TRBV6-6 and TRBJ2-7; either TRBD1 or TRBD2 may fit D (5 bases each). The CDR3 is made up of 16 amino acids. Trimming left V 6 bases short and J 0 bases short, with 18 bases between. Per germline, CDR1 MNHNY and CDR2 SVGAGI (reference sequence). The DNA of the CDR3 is TGTGCCAGCAGCCCCGGGGCGACAAGGAGCTCCTACGAGCAGTACTTC. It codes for CASSPGATRSSYEQYF.

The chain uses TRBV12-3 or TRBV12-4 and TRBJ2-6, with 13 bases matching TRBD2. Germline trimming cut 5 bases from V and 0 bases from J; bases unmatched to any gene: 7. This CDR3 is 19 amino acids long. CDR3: CASSDGTSGVFSGANVLTF. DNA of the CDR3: TGTGCCAGCAGTGACGGGACTAGCGGGGTCTTCTCTGGGGCCAACGTCCTGACTTTC.

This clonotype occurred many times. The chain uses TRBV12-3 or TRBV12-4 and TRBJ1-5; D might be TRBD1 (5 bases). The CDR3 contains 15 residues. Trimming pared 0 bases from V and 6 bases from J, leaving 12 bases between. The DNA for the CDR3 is TGTGCCAGCAGTTTAGCAGGGAGGGGTACTCAGCCCCAGCATTTT. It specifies CASSLAGRGTQPQHF.

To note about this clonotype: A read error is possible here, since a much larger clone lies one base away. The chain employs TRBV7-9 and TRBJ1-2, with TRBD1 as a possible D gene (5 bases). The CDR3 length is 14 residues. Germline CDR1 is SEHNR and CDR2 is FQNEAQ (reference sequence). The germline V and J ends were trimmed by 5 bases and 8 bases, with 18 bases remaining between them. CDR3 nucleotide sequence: TGTGCCAGCAGCCCGGGGGAACTCTCTCGCGGCTACACCTTC. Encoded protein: CASSPGELSRGYTF.